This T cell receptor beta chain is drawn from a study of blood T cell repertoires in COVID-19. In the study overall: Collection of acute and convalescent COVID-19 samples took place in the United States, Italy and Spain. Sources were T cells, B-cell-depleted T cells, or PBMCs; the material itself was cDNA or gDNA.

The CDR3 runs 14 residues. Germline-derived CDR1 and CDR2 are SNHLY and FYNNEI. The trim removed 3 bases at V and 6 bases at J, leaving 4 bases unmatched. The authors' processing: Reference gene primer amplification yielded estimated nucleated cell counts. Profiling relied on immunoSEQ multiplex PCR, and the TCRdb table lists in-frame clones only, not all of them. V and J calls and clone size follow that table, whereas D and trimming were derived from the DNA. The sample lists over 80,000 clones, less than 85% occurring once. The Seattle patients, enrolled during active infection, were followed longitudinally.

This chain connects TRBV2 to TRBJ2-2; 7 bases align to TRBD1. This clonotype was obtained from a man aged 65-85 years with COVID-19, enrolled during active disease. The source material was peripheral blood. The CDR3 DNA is TGTGCCAGCAGTGAGATGACAGGGTCCGGGGAGCTGTTTTTT. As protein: CASSEMTGSGELFF.